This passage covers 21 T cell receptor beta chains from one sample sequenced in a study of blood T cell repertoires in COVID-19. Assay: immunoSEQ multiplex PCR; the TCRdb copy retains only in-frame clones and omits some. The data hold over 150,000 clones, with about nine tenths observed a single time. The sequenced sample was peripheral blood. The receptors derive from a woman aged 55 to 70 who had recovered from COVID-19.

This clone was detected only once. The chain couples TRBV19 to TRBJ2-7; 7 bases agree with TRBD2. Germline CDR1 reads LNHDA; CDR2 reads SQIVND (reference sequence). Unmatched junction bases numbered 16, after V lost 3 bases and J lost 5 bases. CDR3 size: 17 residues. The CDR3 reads CASSIKGGGYARDEQYF. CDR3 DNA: TGTGCCAGTAGTATTAAAGGCGGGGGATACGCCAGGGACGAGCAGTACTTC.

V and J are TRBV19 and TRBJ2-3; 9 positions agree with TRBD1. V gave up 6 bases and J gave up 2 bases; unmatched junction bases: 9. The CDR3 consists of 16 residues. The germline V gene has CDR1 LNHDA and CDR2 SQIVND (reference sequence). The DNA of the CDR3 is TGTGCCAGTAGAAATCGGGGACAGGGATACACAGATACGCAGTATTTT. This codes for CASRNRGQGYTDTQYF.

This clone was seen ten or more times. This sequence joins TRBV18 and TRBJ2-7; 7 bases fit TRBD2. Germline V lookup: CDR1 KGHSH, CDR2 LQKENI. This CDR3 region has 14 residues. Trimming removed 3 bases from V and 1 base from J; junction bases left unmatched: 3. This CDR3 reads CASSPVGGSYEQYF. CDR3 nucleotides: TGTGCCAGCTCACCTGTCGGGGGGTCCTACGAGCAGTACTTC.

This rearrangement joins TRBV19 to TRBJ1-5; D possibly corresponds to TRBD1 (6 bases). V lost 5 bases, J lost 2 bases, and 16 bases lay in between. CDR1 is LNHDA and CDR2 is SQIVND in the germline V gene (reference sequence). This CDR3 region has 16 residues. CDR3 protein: CASSVTGTLGNQPQHF. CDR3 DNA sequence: TGTGCCAGTAGTGTAACCGGGACACTCGGCAATCAGCCCCAGCATTTT. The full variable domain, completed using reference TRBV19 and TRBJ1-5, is DGGITQSPKYLFRKEGQNVTLSCEQNLNHDAMYWYRQDPGQGLRLIYYSQIVNDFQKGDIAEGYSVSREKKESFPLTVTSAQKNPTAFYLCASSVTGTLGNQPQHFGDGTRLSIL.

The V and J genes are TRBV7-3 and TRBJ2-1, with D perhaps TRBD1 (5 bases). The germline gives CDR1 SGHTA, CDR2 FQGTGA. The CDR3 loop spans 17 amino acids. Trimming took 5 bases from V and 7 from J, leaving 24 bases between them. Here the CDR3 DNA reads TGTGCCAGCAGCCCATATGCGCGGCAGGGAAAGGGGAATGAGCAGTTCTTC. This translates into CASSPYARQGKGNEQFF.

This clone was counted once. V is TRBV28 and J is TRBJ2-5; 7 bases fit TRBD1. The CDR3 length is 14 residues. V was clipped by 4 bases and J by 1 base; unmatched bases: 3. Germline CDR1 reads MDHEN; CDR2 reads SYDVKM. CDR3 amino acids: CASSSGQIQETQYF. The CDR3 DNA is TGTGCCAGCAGTTCGGGACAGATCCAAGAGACCCAGTACTTC.

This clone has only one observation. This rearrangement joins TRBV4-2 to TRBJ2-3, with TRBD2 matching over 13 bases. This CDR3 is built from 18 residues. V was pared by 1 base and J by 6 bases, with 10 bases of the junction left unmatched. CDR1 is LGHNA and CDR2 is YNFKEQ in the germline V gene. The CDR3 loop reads CASSQGPRTSGGMDTQYF. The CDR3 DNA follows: TGTGCCAGCAGCCAAGGCCCTAGGACTAGCGGGGGCATGGATACGCAGTATTTT.

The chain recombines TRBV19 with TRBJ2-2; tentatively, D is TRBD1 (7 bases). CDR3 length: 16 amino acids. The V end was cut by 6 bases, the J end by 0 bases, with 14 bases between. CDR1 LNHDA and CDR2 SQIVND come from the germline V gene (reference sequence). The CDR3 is CASSLDRRANTGELFF. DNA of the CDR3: TGTGCCAGTAGCCTGGACAGGAGGGCGAACACCGGGGAGCTGTTTTTT.

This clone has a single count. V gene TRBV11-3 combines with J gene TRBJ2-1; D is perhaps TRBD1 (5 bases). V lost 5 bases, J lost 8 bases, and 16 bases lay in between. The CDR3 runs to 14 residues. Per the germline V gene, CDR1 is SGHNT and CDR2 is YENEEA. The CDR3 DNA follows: TGTGCCAGCAGCCCATTTGGCAGGGCACATGAGCAGTTCTTC. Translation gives CASSPFGRAHEQFF.

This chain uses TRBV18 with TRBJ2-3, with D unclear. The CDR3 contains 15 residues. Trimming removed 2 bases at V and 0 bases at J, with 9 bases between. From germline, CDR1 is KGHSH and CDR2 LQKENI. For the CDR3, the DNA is TGTGCCAGCTCACCAAACAGACCTAGCACAGATACGCAGTATTTT. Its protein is CASSPNRPSTDTQYF.

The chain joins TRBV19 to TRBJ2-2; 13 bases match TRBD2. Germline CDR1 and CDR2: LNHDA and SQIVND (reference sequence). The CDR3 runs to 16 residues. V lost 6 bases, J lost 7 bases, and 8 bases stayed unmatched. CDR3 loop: CASSLLAGGPSGELFF. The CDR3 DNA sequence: TGTGCCAGTAGCTTACTAGCGGGGGGGCCTAGCGGGGAGCTGTTTTTT.

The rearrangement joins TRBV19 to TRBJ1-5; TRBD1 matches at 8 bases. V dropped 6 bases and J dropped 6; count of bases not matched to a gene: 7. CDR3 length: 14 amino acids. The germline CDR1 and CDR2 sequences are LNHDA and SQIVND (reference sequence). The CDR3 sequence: CASRDGQGGQPQHF. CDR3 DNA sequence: TGTGCCAGTAGGGACGGACAGGGAGGTCAGCCCCAGCATTTT.

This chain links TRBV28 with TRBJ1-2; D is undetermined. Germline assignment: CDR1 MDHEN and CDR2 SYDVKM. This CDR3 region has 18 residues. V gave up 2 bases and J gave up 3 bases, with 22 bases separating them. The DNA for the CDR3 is TGTGCCAGCAGTTTAGCGGCGGGCAGGTCTTTAAAATACTATGGCTACACCTTC. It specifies CASSLAAGRSLKYYGYTF.

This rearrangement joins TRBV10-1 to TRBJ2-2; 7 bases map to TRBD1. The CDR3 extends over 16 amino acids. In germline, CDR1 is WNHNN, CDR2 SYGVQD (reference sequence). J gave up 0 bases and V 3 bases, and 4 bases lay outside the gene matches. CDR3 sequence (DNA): TGCGCCAGCAGTGATTCCGGACAGGCGAACACCGGGGAGCTGTTTTTT. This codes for CASSDSGQANTGELFF.

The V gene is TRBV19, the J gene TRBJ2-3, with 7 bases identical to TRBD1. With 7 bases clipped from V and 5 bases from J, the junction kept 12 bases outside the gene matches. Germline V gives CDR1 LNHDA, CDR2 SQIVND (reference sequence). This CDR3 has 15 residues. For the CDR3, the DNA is TGTGCCAGTACCCCCGGGTGGACAGGTCGAGATACGCAGTATTTT. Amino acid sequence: CASTPGWTGRDTQYF.

The CDR3 DNA reads as TGTGCCAGCAGTTCCGTAGCGGGGGGGCGCGAGACCCAGTACTTC. It specifies CASSSVAGGRETQYF. This sequence joins TRBV27 and TRBJ2-5, with TRBD2 matching 11 bases. The germline CDR1 and CDR2 sequences are MNHEY and SMNVEV (reference sequence). V gave up 4 bases and J gave up 5 bases; unmatched junction bases: 6. The CDR3 has 15 residues.

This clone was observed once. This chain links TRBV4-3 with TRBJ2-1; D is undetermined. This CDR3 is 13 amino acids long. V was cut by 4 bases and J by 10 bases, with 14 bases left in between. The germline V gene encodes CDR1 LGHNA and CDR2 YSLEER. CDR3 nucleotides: TGCGCCAGCAGCCGCGAGGTGGCCGGGGAGCAGTTCTTC. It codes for CASSREVAGEQFF.

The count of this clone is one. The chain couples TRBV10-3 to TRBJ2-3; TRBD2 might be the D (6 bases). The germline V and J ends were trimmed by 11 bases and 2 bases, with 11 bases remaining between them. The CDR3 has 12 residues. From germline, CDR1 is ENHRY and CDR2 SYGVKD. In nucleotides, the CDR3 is TGTGCCGTGGAGGGGTACACAGATACGCAGTATTTT. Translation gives CAVEGYTDTQYF.

The CDR3 nucleotides read TGTGCCAGCAGCTTCAGCGGGGGGCCTGAGACCCAGTACTTC. Protein product: CASSFSGGPETQYF. This chain joins TRBV9 and TRBJ2-5; 9 bases are a match to TRBD2. Germline V gene lookup returns CDR1 SGDLS and CDR2 YYNGEE. This CDR3 has 14 residues. After removal of 4 bases from V and 5 bases from J, the junction contained 6 bases not matched to a gene.

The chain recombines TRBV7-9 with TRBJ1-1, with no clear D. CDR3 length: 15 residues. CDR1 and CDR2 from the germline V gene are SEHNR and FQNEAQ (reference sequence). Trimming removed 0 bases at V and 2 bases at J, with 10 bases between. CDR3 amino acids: CASSLARTGNTEAFF. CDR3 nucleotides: TGTGCCAGCAGCTTAGCAAGGACGGGAAACACTGAAGCTTTCTTT.

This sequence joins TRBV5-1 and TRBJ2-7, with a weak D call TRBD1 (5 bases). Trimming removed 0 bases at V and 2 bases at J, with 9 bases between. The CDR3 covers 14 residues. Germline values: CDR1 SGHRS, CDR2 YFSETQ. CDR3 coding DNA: TGCGCCAGCAGCTTGGATCAGGGAACCTACGAGCAGTACTTC. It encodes CASSLDQGTYEQYF.